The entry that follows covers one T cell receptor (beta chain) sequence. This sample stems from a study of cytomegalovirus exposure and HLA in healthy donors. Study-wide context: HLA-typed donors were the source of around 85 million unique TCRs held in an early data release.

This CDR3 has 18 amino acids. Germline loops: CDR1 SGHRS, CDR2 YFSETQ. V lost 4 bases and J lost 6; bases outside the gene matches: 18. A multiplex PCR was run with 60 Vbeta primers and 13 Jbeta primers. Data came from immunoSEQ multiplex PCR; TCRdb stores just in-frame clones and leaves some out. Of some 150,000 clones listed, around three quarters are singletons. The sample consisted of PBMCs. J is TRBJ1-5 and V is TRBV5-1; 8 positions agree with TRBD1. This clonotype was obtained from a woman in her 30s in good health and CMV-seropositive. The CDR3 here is CASSKRPSGGEGPQPQHF. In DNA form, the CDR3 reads TGCGCCAGCAGCAAGCGACCCTCAGGGGGCGAGGGACCTCAGCCCCAGCATTTT.